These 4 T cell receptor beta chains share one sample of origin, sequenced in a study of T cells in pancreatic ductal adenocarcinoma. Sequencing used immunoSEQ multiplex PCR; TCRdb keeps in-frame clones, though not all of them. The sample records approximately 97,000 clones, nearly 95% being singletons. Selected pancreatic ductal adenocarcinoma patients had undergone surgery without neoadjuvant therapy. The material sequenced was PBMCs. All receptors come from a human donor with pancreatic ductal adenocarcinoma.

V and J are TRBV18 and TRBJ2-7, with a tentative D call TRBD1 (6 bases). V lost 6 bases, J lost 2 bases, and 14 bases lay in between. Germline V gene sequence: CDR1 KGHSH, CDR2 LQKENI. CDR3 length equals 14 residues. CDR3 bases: TGTGCCAGCTCGGAAGGACAGCCTCCCTACGAGCAGTACTTC. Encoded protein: CASSEGQPPYEQYF.

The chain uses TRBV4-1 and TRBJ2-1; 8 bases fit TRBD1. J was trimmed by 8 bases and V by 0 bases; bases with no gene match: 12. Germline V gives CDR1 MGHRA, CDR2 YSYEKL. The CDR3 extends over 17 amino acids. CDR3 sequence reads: CASSQDPSRQGIDEQFF. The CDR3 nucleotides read TGCGCCAGCAGCCAAGACCCTAGTCGACAGGGGATCGATGAGCAGTTCTTC.

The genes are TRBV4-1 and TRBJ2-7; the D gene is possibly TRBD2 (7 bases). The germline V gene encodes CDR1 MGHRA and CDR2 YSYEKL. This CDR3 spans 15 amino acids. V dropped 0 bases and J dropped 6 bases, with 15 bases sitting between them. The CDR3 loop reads CASSQDRGVRGEQYF. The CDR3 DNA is TGCGCCAGCAGCCAAGATCGGGGGGTCAGGGGCGAGCAGTACTTC.

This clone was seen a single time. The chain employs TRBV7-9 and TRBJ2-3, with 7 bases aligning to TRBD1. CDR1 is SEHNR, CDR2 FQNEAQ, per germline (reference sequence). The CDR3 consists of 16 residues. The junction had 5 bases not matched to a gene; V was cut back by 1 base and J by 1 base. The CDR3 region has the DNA TGTGCCAGCAGCTTAGACCCGGGACAGCGCACAGATACGCAGTATTTT. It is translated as CASSLDPGQRTDTQYF.